This T cell receptor (beta chain) stems from a study of identical twins. TCRdb re-called the 5' RACE reads with MiXCR, one entry per CDR3 protein. The table has about 720,000 distinct CDR3 sequences, 15% to 20% seen once. Notes on the study in general: Twin pairs had excess sharing that was weaker in beta out-of-frame sequences.

This clonotype appeared a few times. Antigen unknown. V was pared by 3 bases and J by 6 bases, with 10 bases between. This CDR3 comprises 13 residues. Per germline, CDR1 MNHNY and CDR2 SVGAGI (reference sequence). This sample was shared with a second study, whose subject was T cells expressing NK-cell markers. That source notes: Seven HCMV-seropositive donors and one seronegative donor made up the eight sequenced donors.

The TCR originated in a woman between 18 and 29 years old in good health. The V and J genes are TRBV6-6 and TRBJ2-3; the D gene is possibly TRBD1 (6 bases). The sample taken for sequencing was PBMCs. CDR3 sequence (DNA): TGTGCCAGCAGTTATGGTCAGGGGGATACGCAGTATTTT. It is translated as CASSYGQGDTQYF.